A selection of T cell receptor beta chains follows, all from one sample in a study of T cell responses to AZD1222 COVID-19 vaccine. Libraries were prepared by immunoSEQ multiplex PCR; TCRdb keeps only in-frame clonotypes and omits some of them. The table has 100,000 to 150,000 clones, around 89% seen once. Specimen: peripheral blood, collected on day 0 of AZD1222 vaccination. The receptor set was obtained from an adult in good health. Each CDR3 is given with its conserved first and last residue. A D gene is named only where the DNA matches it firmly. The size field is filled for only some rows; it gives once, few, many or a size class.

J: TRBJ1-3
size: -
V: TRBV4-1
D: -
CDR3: CASSKTVISGNTIYF
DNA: TGCGCCAGCAGCAAAACAGTAATCTCTGGAAACACCATATATTTT

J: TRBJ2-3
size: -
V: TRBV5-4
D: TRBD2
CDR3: CASSAGLADTQYF
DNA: TGTGCCAGCAGCGCGGGACTAGCCGATACGCAGTATTTT

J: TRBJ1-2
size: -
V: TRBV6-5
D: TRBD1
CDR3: CASALSTGERGYTF
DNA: TGTGCCAGCGCTCTGTCTACAGGGGAGAGGGGCTACACCTTC

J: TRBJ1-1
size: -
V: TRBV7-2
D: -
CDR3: CASSLPQNTEAFF
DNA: TGTGCCAGCAGCTTGCCTCAGAACACTGAAGCTTTCTTT

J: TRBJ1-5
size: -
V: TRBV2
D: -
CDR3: CASSEASADQPQHF
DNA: TGTGCCAGCAGTGAAGCGTCCGCTGATCAGCCCCAGCATTTT

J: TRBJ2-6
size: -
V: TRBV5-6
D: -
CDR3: CASSLVSFSSGANVLTF
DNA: TGTGCCAGCAGCTTGGTTTCGTTTAGCTCTGGGGCCAACGTCCTGACTTTC

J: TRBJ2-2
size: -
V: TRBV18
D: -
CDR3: CASSPGGGELFF
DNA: TGTGCCAGCTCTCCAGGAGGCGGGGAGCTGTTTTTT

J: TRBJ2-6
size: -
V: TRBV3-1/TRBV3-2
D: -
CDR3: CASSSTPGGANVLTF
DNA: TGTGCCAGCAGCTCGACTCCCGGTGGGGCCAACGTCCTGACTTTC

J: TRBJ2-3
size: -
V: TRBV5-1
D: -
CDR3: CASMKAVEDTQYF
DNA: TGCGCCAGCATGAAAGCGGTTGAAGATACGCAGTATTTT

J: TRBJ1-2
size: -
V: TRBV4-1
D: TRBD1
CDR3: CASSQAGQLNYGYTF
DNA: TGCGCCAGCAGCCAAGCGGGACAGCTGAACTATGGCTACACCTTC

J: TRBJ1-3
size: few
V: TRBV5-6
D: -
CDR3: CASSLWDRRGTIYF
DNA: TGTGCCAGCAGCCTATGGGACCGTCGGGGGACCATATATTTT

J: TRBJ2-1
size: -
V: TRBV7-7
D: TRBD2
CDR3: CASSQSTGGLNEQFF
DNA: TGTGCTAGCAGCCAGTCTACGGGGGGGCTGAATGAGCAGTTCTTC

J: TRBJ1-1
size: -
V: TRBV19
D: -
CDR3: CASSGEGVYTEAFF
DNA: TGTGCCAGTAGTGGAGAGGGGGTTTACACTGAAGCTTTCTTT

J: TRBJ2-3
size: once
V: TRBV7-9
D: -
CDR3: CASSLGVNTDTQYF
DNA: TGTGCCAGCAGCTTAGGGGTCAATACGGATACGCAGTATTTT

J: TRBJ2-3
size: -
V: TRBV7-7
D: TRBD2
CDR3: CASSPGLAGGQDTQYF
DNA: TGTGCTAGCAGCCCGGGACTAGCGGGGGGGCAGGATACGCAGTATTTT

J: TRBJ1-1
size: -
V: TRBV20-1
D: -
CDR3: CSVSEAFF
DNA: TGCAGTGTAAGTGAAGCTTTCTTT

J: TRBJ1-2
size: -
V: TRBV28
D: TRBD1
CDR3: CASRRDRGVEGYTF
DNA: TGTGCCAGCAGGCGGGACAGGGGAGTTGAAGGCTACACCTTC

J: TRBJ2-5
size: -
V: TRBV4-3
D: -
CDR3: CASSPDLTGNQETQYF
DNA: TGCGCCAGCAGCCCCGACCTTACGGGGAATCAAGAGACCCAGTACTTC

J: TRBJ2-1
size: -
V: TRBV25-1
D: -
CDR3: CASSYRDEQFF
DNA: TGTGCCAGCAGTTACAGGGATGAGCAGTTCTTC

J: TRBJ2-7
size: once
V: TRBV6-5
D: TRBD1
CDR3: CASMRTGSGEQYF
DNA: TGTGCCAGCATGAGGACAGGGTCTGGCGAGCAGTACTTC

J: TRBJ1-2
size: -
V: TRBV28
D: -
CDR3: CASRVLGDGGYTF
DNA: TGTGCCAGCAGGGTACTCGGGGATGGTGGCTACACCTTC

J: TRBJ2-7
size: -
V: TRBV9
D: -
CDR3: CASSVDGGLYEQYF
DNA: TGTGCCAGCAGCGTAGATGGAGGGCTCTACGAGCAGTACTTC

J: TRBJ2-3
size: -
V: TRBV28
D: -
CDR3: CASSPTFWTASTDTQYF
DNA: TGTGCCAGCAGTCCCACCTTTTGGACAGCATCCACAGATACGCAGTATTTT

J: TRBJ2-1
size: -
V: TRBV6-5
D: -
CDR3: CASTAPDRSFKEQFF
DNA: TGTGCCAGCACCGCCCCCGACAGATCCTTCAAAGAGCAGTTCTTC

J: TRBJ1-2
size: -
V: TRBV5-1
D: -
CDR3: CASSLNTYGYTF
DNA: TGCGCCAGCAGCCTTAATACCTATGGCTACACCTTC

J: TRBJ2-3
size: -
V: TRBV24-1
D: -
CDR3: CATAGFGTDTQYF
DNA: TGTGCCACCGCGGGGTTTGGTACAGATACGCAGTATTTT

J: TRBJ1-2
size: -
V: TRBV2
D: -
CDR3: CASSELTGAYGYTF
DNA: TGTGCCAGCAGCGAATTGACAGGAGCCTATGGCTACACCTTC

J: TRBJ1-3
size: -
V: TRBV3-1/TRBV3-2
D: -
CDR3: CASSPRGGSAGNTIYF
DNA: TGTGCCAGCAGCCCTCGGGGGGGTTCAGCTGGAAACACCATATATTTT

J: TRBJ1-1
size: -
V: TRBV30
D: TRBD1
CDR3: CAWSRGQDTEAFF
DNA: TGTGCCTGGAGTAGGGGGCAAGACACTGAAGCTTTCTTT

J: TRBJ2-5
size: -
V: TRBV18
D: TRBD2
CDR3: CASSDGTSGRQAQYF
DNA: TGTGCCAGCTCGGACGGCACTAGCGGGAGACAGGCCCAGTACTTC

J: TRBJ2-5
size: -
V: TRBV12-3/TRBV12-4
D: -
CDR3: CASSLADGETQYF
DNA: TGTGCCAGCTCTCTAGCTGACGGGGAGACCCAGTACTTC

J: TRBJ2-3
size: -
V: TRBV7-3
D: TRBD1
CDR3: CASSPGQAYTDTQYF
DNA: TGTGCCAGCAGCCCCGGACAGGCGTACACAGATACGCAGTATTTT

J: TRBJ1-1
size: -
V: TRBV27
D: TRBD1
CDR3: CASSLEGTGGARSEAFF
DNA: TGTGCCAGCAGTTTAGAAGGGACAGGGGGCGCGAGGTCTGAAGCTTTCTTT

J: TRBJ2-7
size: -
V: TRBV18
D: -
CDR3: CASSRPQSEQYF
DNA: TGTGCCAGCTCCCGACCACAAAGCGAGCAGTACTTC

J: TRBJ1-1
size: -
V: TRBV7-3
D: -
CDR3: CASSYDMNTEAFF
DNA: TGTGCCAGCAGCTACGATATGAACACTGAAGCTTTCTTT

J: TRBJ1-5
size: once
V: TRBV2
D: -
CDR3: CASNQATAGQPQHF
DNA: TGTGCCAGTAATCAGGCGACCGCGGGTCAGCCCCAGCATTTT

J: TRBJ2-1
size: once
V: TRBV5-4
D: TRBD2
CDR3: CASSLSGGGPYNEQFF
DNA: TGTGCCAGCAGCTTAAGCGGGGGAGGCCCCTACAATGAGCAGTTCTTC

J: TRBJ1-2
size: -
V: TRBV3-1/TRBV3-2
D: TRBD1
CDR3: CASSQGQGDFYGYTF
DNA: TGTGCCAGCAGCCAAGGACAGGGCGACTTCTATGGCTACACCTTC

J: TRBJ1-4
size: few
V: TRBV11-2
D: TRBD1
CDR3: CASSRGQGAEKLFF
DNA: TGTGCCAGCAGCCGAGGACAGGGCGCTGAAAAACTGTTTTTT

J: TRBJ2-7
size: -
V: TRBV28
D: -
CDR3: CASSLWGPSYEQYF
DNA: TGTGCCAGCAGTTTATGGGGGCCTTCCTACGAGCAGTACTTC

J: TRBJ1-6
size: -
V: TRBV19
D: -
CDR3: CASSIPWTSPLHF
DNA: TGTGCCAGTAGTATCCCATGGACCTCACCCCTCCACTTT

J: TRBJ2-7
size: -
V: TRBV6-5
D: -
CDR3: CASRGGGGSYEQYF
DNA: TGTGCCAGCAGAGGGGGGGGCGGCTCCTACGAGCAGTACTTC

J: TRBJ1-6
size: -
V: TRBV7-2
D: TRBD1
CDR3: CASSLNRGGYSPLHF
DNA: TGTGCCAGCAGCTTAAACAGGGGGGGTTATTCACCCCTCCACTTT

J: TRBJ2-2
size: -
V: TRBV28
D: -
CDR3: CASSSPGFDNGELFF
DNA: TGTGCCAGCAGTTCACCCGGGTTCGACAACGGGGAGCTGTTTTTT

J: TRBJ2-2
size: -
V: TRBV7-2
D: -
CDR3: CASSHRGQNTGELFF
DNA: TGTGCCAGCAGCCATCGGGGGCAGAACACCGGGGAGCTGTTTTTT

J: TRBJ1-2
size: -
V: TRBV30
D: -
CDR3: CAWSGGTGRSHGYTF
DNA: TGTGCCTGGAGTGGCGGAACAGGGAGGTCGCATGGCTACACCTTC

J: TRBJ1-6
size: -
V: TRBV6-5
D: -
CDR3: CASSYSLGNNSPLHF
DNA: TGTGCCAGCAGTTACTCGCTAGGGAATAATTCACCCCTCCACTTT